The text below deals with one T cell receptor (beta chain). The authors' processing: Reference gene primers were amplified, and this amplification served to estimate nucleated cell counts. TCRdb keeps only in-frame clones here, not all; method: immunoSEQ multiplex PCR. V, J and clone size reflect that table, while D and trimming were determined from the DNA. The table has under 150,000 clones, 75% to 90% seen once. This sample is drawn from a study of blood T cell repertoires in COVID-19. Study-wide background: The origin of the acute and convalescent COVID-19 samples was the United States, Italy and Spain. T cells, B-cell-depleted T cells, or PBMCs supplied cDNA or gDNA.

Germline V CDR1 and CDR2: SNHLY, FYNNEI. The V and J ends lost 1 base and 4 bases respectively, with 15 bases between them. This CDR3 comprises 16 residues. This TCR was recovered from a woman aged 50 to 60 who had recovered from COVID-19. Sequenced material: peripheral blood. The rearrangement links TRBV2 to TRBJ2-3; the D gene is possibly TRBD2 (5 bases). DNA of the CDR3: TGTGCCAGCAGTGAAGGATTAGCGATCGAAGCAGATACGCAGTATTTT. Translated, it gives CASSEGLAIEADTQYF.